The clone carrying this T cell receptor (beta chain) showed up just once. The antigen remains unidentified. The method was immunoSEQ multiplex PCR; TCRdb's version includes in-frame clones alone and lacks a portion of them. The table records about 43,000 clones, approximately 83% of them present only once. This CDR3 comprises 14 residues. Trimming left V 2 bases short and J 1 base short, with 6 bases between. Germline CDR1 reads SGHDT; CDR2 reads YYEEEE. The sample originates from a study of fetal regulatory T cell absence and autoimmunity. Study at large: IPEX patients had exocrine pancreas autoimmunity without clinical diabetes. General study results and limits: Some top pancreas TCR clones were over 85-fold enriched versus cord blood.

The sequence was obtained from a newborn boy with IPEX syndrome. Sample: cord blood. The chain links TRBV5-6 to TRBJ2-2; no definite D call. This CDR3 is CASSFAQNTGELFF. In nucleotides, the CDR3 is TGTGCCAGCAGCTTTGCACAGAACACCGGGGAGCTGTTTTTT.